Sequencing of this T cell receptor (beta chain) was carried out in a study of shared clonotypes between healthy human individuals (dated by TCRdb to the early 2020s). Study-wide context: A few men and a couple of women, aged 18 to 49 years, made up the cohort. For each donor, CD4 naive and CD4 memory were each given three plates, CD8 naive was given two plates, and CD8 memory was given one plate. To estimate repertoire size and how much clonotypes are shared between individuals, the study performed deep sequencing of blood TCR repertoires from about 5 healthy adults. To increase sequencing depth and limit assay-specific biases, TCR repertoire library preparation and sequencing were carried out by different laboratories using diverse techniques. Leukapheresis yielded between about 0.8 and 9.5 billion PBMCs per donor.

Donors were healthy HIV-negative adults with no recently reported acute infections or vaccinations. All donors were Caucasian adults living in Nashville, Tennessee, USA. CD4+ T cells were enriched by magnetic negative selection; naive cells were then positively selected on CD45RA, and the negative fraction formed the memory subset. After blood collection by leukapheresis, PBMCs were isolated using Ficoll-Histopaque density gradient centrifugation and then cryopreserved in the vapor phase of liquid nitrogen. Analytical flow cytometry was used to check the purity and quantity of each magnetically sorted T cell population. Genomic DNA was isolated from each sorted fraction and quantified by UV absorbance on a Nanodrop 2000c. Taken from the germline V gene, the CDR1 and CDR2 loops are SGDLS and YYNGEE. The germline V end is reduced by 0 bases and the J end by 2 bases; junction bases left unmatched: 17. The CDR3 runs 21 residues from the cysteine to the phenylalanine. CDR3 DNA only is kept here, 63 bases in frame from base 1.

This clone has just one count. No antigen is known for it. No much larger clonotype is one base removed from it; base qualities were not supplied. Overall study results and their limits: When several donors were compared, the shared fraction of clonotypes was around 5.1% for naive CD4, 3.5% for naive CD8, 2.3% for memory CD4, and 0.4% for memory CD8. Incomplete sequencing was indicated by rarefaction of sorted-subset datasets, despite the large sequencing depth. Naive subsets generally had larger estimated clonotype richness than memory subsets. Sampling was restricted to blood, and TCR repertoires in tissue are likely to differ from TCR repertoires in blood. Pairwise subsampling led to the expectation that sequencing depth would affect the degree of clonotype sharing among donors. Higher generation probabilities were observed for clonotypes shared by all four sorted-subset donors than for non-shared clonotypes. The genetic and exposure-history diversity represented was limited by the small number of donors.

Using the deep immunoSEQ assay, TCR CDR3 regions were amplified from genomic DNA by multiplex PCR. For each cell subset, the extracted genomic DNA was distributed evenly across all wells of several immunoSEQ 96-well plates, and each plate served as one replicate. For sorted subsets, 200 to 250 ng of genomic DNA, equivalent to 25,000 to 35,000 T cell genomes, went into each replicate PCR. The purified libraries were quantified using a Qubit 3.0 fluorometer, sized with a Bioanalyzer 2100, and then quantified again using the KAPA Library Quantification kit. Every immunoSEQ 96-well plate was sequenced on a dedicated single-read 150-cycle Illumina NextSeq 550 flow cell. On the study's bioinformatics: Because only junctional sequences without quality scores were contained in the immunoSEQ output, filtering matching that applied to full-length reads could not be performed. To assign V/J genes and CDR3, sequences were annotated using PyIR, a Python wrapper for IgBLAST v1.9, with IMGT germline references. Reads were filtered out if the reads had weak V/J assignments (E-value above 1e-6), no CDR3, stop codons, out-of-frame junctions, or ambiguous translated residues. V3J clonotypes were defined as sequences sharing an identical inferred V gene, J gene, and CDR3 amino acid sequence. Percentage overlap between repertoires was calculated by dividing the number of shared unique clonotypes by the size of the smaller repertoire. Three approaches were used to assess repertoire richness: RTK rarefaction, the Chao1 estimator, and Recon v2.1 estimates of unobserved clonotypes. Generation probabilities were computed with OLGA for all TCRbeta clonotypes obtained by the gDNA method from four donors. Imported from immuneACCESS, the table was reduced by TCRdb to in-frame sequences with V and J called. These copies leave out some clones; in studies compared against another copy, an unresolved V gene accounts for under half, and the cause of the remainder is not known. Clonal size and the V and J genes are those of that table, whereas D and trimming came from the DNA. Recorded for this sample are roughly 700,000 clones; around 72% of them occurred a single time. In total, the top ten clones hold over 1.5% of the sample.

The sequenced sample was memory CD4+ T cells sorted from blood. The sample's cell subset or site label, decoded: CD45RA-negative fraction. The receptor comes from a woman between 25 and 40 years old in good health. The sequence is built from TRBV9 and TRBJ2-2, with 9 junctional bases fitting TRBD2. The nucleotide sequence is TGTGCCAGCAGCGTAGTGGAAGGGGAGTTAGCGGGAGCCGGAAACACCGGGGAGCTGTTTTTT. The translation is CASSVVEGELAGAGNTGELFF.